The clone carrying this T cell receptor (beta chain) was detected a few times. The antigen remains unidentified. The data stem from a study of cytomegalovirus exposure and HLA in healthy donors. The CDR3 spans 15 residues. Germline V CDR1 and CDR2: SNHLY, FYNNEI. J lost 4 bases, V lost 3 bases, and 1 base had no gene match. 13 Jbeta primers and 60 Vbeta primers were used for the PCR. The authors' processing: In a later analysis, around 10 million of approximately 80 million unique beta chains occurred in at least two donors. Sequencing used immunoSEQ multiplex PCR; TCRdb keeps in-frame clones, though not all of them. V and J calls and clone size are as listed in that table; D and trimming were resolved from the DNA. The table lists about 85,000 clones, about 70% of them singletons. General study findings and limits: TCR beta V segments were, for the most part, productive about 87% or about 30% of the time in an earlier analysis. Across donors, sequencing depth was assumed by presence/absence analyses to be roughly uniform.

Sequencing input: PBMCs. The sequence was collected from a man aged 25-45 years in good health and CMV-seronegative. The gene calls are TRBV2 and TRBJ2-1, with 12 bases lining up with TRBD2. The CDR3 loop reads CASSDGLAGYNEQFF. In DNA, the CDR3 is TGTGCCAGCAGTGACGGACTAGCGGGATACAATGAGCAGTTCTTC.